These 23 T cell receptor beta chains originate from one sample sequenced in a study of T cells in Graves' hyperthyroidism and ophthalmopathy. The investigators amplified TCR beta CDR3 regions from RNA transcripts. The HTBI primer set served for first-round RT-PCR of the TCR CDR3. TCRdb independently ran MiXCR on the multiplex PCR reads; one entry per CDR3 protein. The repertoire has roughly 400,000 distinct CDR3 sequences, approximately 15% of them found once; the top ten carry about a quarter. Source material: blood. The receptors were sampled from a young woman with Graves' hyperthyroidism that later progressed to Graves' ophthalmopathy.

The rearrangement uses TRBV19 and TRBJ2-2; no definite D call. Trimming took 3 bases from V and 1 from J, leaving 6 bases between them. Germline lookup yields CDR1 LNHDA and CDR2 SQIVND (reference sequence). The length of the CDR3 is 14 residues. This CDR3 reads CASSMKRNTGELFF. As DNA, the CDR3 is TGTGCCAGTAGTATGAAAAGGAACACCGGGGAGCTGTTTTTT. Combining the CDR3 with reference TRBV19 and TRBJ2-2 gives the whole variable domain DGGITQSPKYLFRKEGQNVTLSCEQNLNHDAMYWYRQDPGQGLRLIYYSQIVNDFQKGDIAEGYSVSREKKESFPLTVTSAQKNPTAFYLCASSMKRNTGELFFGEGSRLTVL.

This clonotype was observed many times. This chain links TRBV6-1 with TRBJ1-1; perhaps TRBD1 as D (5 bases). Germline CDR1 and CDR2: MNHNS and SASEGT. The CDR3 loop spans 14 amino acids. Trimming left V 6 bases short and J 1 base short, with 12 bases between. In DNA form, the CDR3 reads TGTGCCAGCAGCCCAGGGCTTCCGAACACTGAAGCTTTCTTT. It codes for CASSPGLPNTEAFF.

Comment on this clonotype: One end of the junction fails to match germline, which may point to a read error. This sequence joins TRBV5-1 and TRBJ1-2; the match to TRBD1 covers 10 bases. Germline V gene data show CDR1 as SGHRS and CDR2 as YFSETQ. The CDR3 has 16 residues. The CDR3 DNA reads as TGTGCCAGCAGCTTATGGGACAGGGGTATAAACTATGGCTACACCTTC. It encodes CASSLWDRGINYGYTF.

This clonotype has only a few counts. The rearrangement joins TRBV20-1 to TRBJ1-5; the D is unclear. CDR1 is DFQATT and CDR2 is SNEGSKA in the germline V gene (reference sequence). Trimming removed 1 base from V and 5 bases from J, with 9 bases in between. The CDR3 length is 13 residues. The CDR3, as DNA: TGCAGTGCTAGAGGGCAGGTAGATCAGCCCCAGCATTTT. Its translation: CSARGQVDQPQHF.

This clonotype occurred a few times. The chain employs TRBV5-1 and TRBJ2-1; D gene uncertain. The CDR3 is 14 amino acids. Trimming cost V 0 bases and J 0 bases, with 4 bases left between them. Germline loops: CDR1 SGHRS, CDR2 YFSETQ. The CDR3 here is CASSLGHSYNEQFF. CDR3 in DNA: TGCGCCAGCAGCTTGGGACACTCCTACAATGAGCAGTTCTTC.

In this sample, this clonotype turned up many times. The V gene is TRBV28, the J gene TRBJ2-1; the D gene is possibly TRBD1 (7 bases). Germline-derived CDR1 and CDR2 are MDHEN and SYDVKM. V lost 7 bases, J lost 4 bases, and 14 bases lay in between. The CDR3 has 14 residues. Written as DNA, the CDR3 is TGTGCCAGCACGGGGGTGGGACAGTACAATGAGCAGTTCTTC. Translated, it gives CASTGVGQYNEQFF.

This chain joins TRBV4-2 and TRBJ2-7; no clear D. Trimming left V 7 bases short and J 0 bases short, with 13 bases between. CDR3 length: 14 residues. The germline V gene encodes CDR1 LGHNA and CDR2 YNFKEQ. CDR3 sequence (DNA): TGTGCCAGCACCCCCCGACCAAGCTCCTACGAGCAGTACTTC. This translates into CASTPRPSSYEQYF.

In this sample, this clonotype turned up many times. This chain links TRBV20-1 with TRBJ2-7, with 9 bases aligning to TRBD1. The CDR3 has 13 amino acids. The ends lost 6 bases at V and 4 bases at J; junction bases unmatched: 7. The germline V gene encodes CDR1 DFQATT and CDR2 SNEGSKA (reference sequence). CDR3 in DNA: TGCAGTGCGGGATGGACAGGGGAATACGAGCAGTACTTC. Translating gives CSAGWTGEYEQYF.

The genes are TRBV20-1 and TRBJ2-5, with 8 bases fitting TRBD2. The CDR3 length is 15 residues. Germline CDR1 and CDR2: DFQATT and SNEGSKA (reference sequence). J lost 7 bases, V lost 0 bases, and 10 bases had no gene match. The CDR3 region is CSARDHREGGGTQYF. For the CDR3, the DNA is TGCAGTGCTAGAGATCACCGGGAGGGGGGAGGGACCCAGTACTTC.

The sample holds a few counts of this clonotype. V is TRBV20-1 and J is TRBJ1-6; TRBD1 matches 11 bases. The CDR3 covers 15 residues. The trim removed 0 bases at V and 9 bases at J, leaving 4 bases unmatched. From germline, CDR1 is DFQATT and CDR2 SNEGSKA (reference sequence). CDR3 sequence reads: CSARDKGQGVSPLHF. CDR3 DNA: TGCAGTGCTAGAGATAAGGGACAGGGGGTTTCACCCCTCCACTTT.

This clonotype was seen ten or more times. The rearrangement uses TRBV20-1 and TRBJ2-7; D could derive from TRBD1 or TRBD2 (5 bases each). The CDR3 is 13 amino acids. The V gene lost 0 bases and the J gene lost 6 bases, with 12 bases spanning the gap. CDR1 is DFQATT, CDR2 SNEGSKA, per germline (reference sequence). The CDR3 DNA follows: TGCAGTGCTAGAGACTACTTGAGGGGCGAGCAGTACTTC. This gives the protein CSARDYLRGEQYF.

The chain employs TRBV6-2 or TRBV6-3 and TRBJ1-6, with TRBD1 matching 7 bases. Germline CDR1 is MNHEY and CDR2 is SVGEGT. The J segment lost 8 bases and the V segment lost 6 bases, leaving 4 bases of the junction unmatched. This CDR3 comprises 13 residues. Here the CDR3 DNA reads TGTGCCAGCAGGACAGGGAGTGATTCACCCCTCCACTTT. Its translation is CASRTGSDSPLHF.

This clonotype was counted at least ten times. The rearrangement uses TRBV27 and TRBJ1-5, with a tentative D call TRBD1 (5 bases). From germline, CDR1 is MNHEY and CDR2 SMNVEV (reference sequence). The CDR3 is made up of 20 amino acids. Trimming removed 8 bases from V and 0 bases from J, with 29 bases in between. The CDR3 DNA follows: TGTGCCAGCGATTTAGGGTTTTGGGACGGATTAGAATATAGCAATCAGCCCCAGCATTTT. Translation: CASDLGFWDGLEYSNQPQHF.

This clonotype was counted many times. The J gene is TRBJ1-2, the V gene TRBV28; 11 bases fit TRBD1. This CDR3 comprises 15 residues. The germline gives CDR1 MDHEN, CDR2 SYDVKM. V lost 5 bases to trimming and J lost 4 bases; unmatched junction nucleotides: 6. The CDR3 DNA reads TGTGCCAGCAGTACCGAGGACAGGGGGCTCTATGGCTACACCTTC. As protein: CASSTEDRGLYGYTF.

The sample holds many counts of this clonotype. The chain links TRBV11-2 to TRBJ2-7; unclear D gene. The CDR3 consists of 14 residues. Looked up from germline, CDR1 is SGHAT and CDR2 is FQNNGV. The V end was cut by 4 bases, the J end by 3 bases, with 13 bases between. The CDR3: CASSSIRAVYEQYF. The CDR3 nucleotides read TGTGCCAGCAGCTCAATAAGGGCTGTCTACGAGCAGTACTTC.

This clonotype was detected only a few times. The chain uses TRBV6-1 and TRBJ2-7; perhaps TRBD2 as D (6 bases). Trimming stripped 5 bases from V and 4 bases from J, with 18 bases between. The CDR3 contains 15 residues. Germline CDR1 MNHNS, CDR2 SASEGT. This CDR3 is CASSTTGTSGYEQYF. CDR3 in DNA: TGTGCCAGCAGTACGACCGGGACTTCTGGATACGAGCAGTACTTC.

A note on this clonotype: A read error may be the cause here, since a much bigger clone is one base away. The rearrangement uses TRBV5-6 and TRBJ2-1, with D possibly being TRBD2 (6 bases). Germline CDR1 SGHDT, CDR2 YYEEEE. The length of the CDR3 is 14 residues. CDR3 coding DNA: TGTGCCGGCAGCTTTCCTAGCGATCCCAATGAGCAGTTCTTC. This codes for CAGSFPSDPNEQFF.

This rearrangement joins TRBV27 to TRBJ2-1; TRBD2 matches 16 bases. The junction had 8 bases not matched to a gene; V was cut back by 0 bases and J by 15 bases. The CDR3 is 16 residues long. Looked up from germline, CDR1 is MNHEY and CDR2 is SMNVEV (reference sequence). This chain's CDR3 is CASSLSSGLAGGYRFF. The DNA of the CDR3 is TGTGCCAGCAGTTTATCTTCGGGACTAGCGGGAGGGTATAGGTTCTTC.

This chain uses TRBV19 with TRBJ1-1, with 7 bases that match TRBD1. Unmatched junction bases numbered 10, after V lost 7 bases and J lost 2 bases. The CDR3 is 15 residues long. Germline CDR1 and CDR2: LNHDA and SQIVND (reference sequence). CDR3 in amino acids: CASKGRQGFNTEAFF. CDR3 in DNA: TGTGCCAGTAAGGGCAGACAGGGTTTTAACACTGAAGCTTTCTTT.

The chain employs TRBV7-2 and TRBJ2-3; possibly TRBD1 for D (5 bases). Per germline, CDR1 SGHTA and CDR2 FQGNSA. The CDR3 runs to 16 residues. The V gene lost 5 bases and the J gene lost 1 base, with 16 bases spanning the gap. Here the CDR3 reads CASSPGSAYRTDTQYF. In DNA, the CDR3 is TGTGCCAGCAGCCCAGGGTCGGCCTATCGCACAGATACGCAGTATTTT.

The sample holds a few counts of this clonotype. The chain has TRBV11-2 and TRBJ1-2, with 8 bases that match TRBD1. The CDR3 contains 17 residues. The V gene end was trimmed by 3 bases and the J gene end by 1 base; junction bases not matched to a gene: 10. Germline V gene sequence: CDR1 SGHAT, CDR2 FQNNGV. CDR3 loop: CASSFIRDRNNNYGYTF. DNA for the CDR3: TGTGCCAGCAGCTTTATCCGGGACAGGAATAATAACTATGGCTACACCTTC.

Comments on this clonotype: This clone may be a read error of a much larger clone one base away. The V and J genes are TRBV28 and TRBJ1-4; D is uncertain. Trimming pared 6 bases from V and 3 bases from J, leaving 17 bases between. The CDR3 consists of 16 residues. Germline V gives CDR1 MDHEN, CDR2 SYDVKM. The CDR3 here is CASSPYIGEANEKLFF. In DNA form, the CDR3 reads TGTGCCAGCAGCCCCTACATTGGGGAAGCTAATGAAAAACTGTTTTTT.

This clonotype has only a few counts. This chain uses TRBV20-1 with TRBJ2-7; 11 bases align to TRBD1. The CDR3 extends over 16 amino acids. Unmatched junction bases numbered 8, after V lost 3 bases and J lost 1 base. CDR1 and CDR2 from the germline V gene are DFQATT and SNEGSKA (reference sequence). Written as DNA, the CDR3 is TGCAGTGCTAGGGACAGGGGGCCGGGGGGGTCCTACGAGCAGTACTTC. This encodes CSARDRGPGGSYEQYF.